These T cell receptor beta chains were read from a single sample in a study of T cell responses to AZD1222 COVID-19 vaccine. The method was immunoSEQ multiplex PCR; TCRdb's version includes in-frame clones alone and lacks a portion of them. Among approximately 110,000 clones listed, about 85% were seen once. The sample consisted of peripheral blood, taken on day 0 of AZD1222 vaccination. The receptors were sampled from an adult in good health. Both conserved end residues are part of each CDR3. A D gene is named only where the DNA matches it firmly. Not every row has a clone size; where given, it reads once, few, many or a size class.

J | D | size | V | CDR3 | DNA
TRBJ1-2 | - | - | TRBV5-1 | CASSFGGANYGYTF | TGCGCCAGCAGCTTTGGAGGGGCTAACTATGGCTACACCTTC
TRBJ2-7 | TRBD1 | - | TRBV2 | CASRNGQGLYEQYF | TGTGCCAGCAGAAACGGACAGGGCCTATACGAGCAGTACTTC
TRBJ1-6 | - | - | TRBV27 | CASSSVTPGPLHF | TGTGCCAGCAGTTCGGTGACACCAGGGCCCCTCCACTTT
TRBJ1-2 | TRBD1 | few | TRBV7-9 | CASSPGGGSYGYTF | TGTGCCAGCAGCCCAGGGGGTGGGAGCTATGGCTACACCTTC
TRBJ2-2 | TRBD2 | - | TRBV6-2/TRBV6-3 | CASSYSAGGARSGELFF | TGTGCCAGCAGTTACTCGGCCGGGGGGGCTCGGTCCGGGGAGCTGTTTTTT
TRBJ2-2 | - | - | TRBV3-1/TRBV3-2 | CASSPYAGPNGELFF | TGTGCCAGCAGCCCCTACGCAGGGCCCAACGGGGAGCTGTTTTTT
TRBJ2-1 | - | - | TRBV12-3/TRBV12-4 | CASSLTGVHEQFF | TGTGCCAGCAGCCTCACGGGGGTCCATGAGCAGTTCTTC
TRBJ1-2 | TRBD1 | - | TRBV7-2 | CASSLAAQGADGYTF | TGTGCCAGCAGCTTAGCGGCACAGGGGGCGGATGGCTACACCTTC
TRBJ1-1 | - | - | TRBV3-1/TRBV3-2 | CASSDSMNTEAFF | TGTGCCAGCAGCGACAGCATGAACACTGAAGCTTTCTTT
TRBJ2-2 | TRBD2 | - | TRBV28 | CASSPLAGGRDTGELFF | TGTGCCAGCAGCCCTCTTGCGGGGGGTCGGGACACCGGGGAGCTGTTTTTT
TRBJ2-2 | TRBD1 | - | TRBV7-2 | CASSSRTGRTGELFF | TGTGCCAGCAGCTCGAGGACAGGGAGGACTGGGGAGCTGTTTTTT
TRBJ2-3 | TRBD2 | few | TRBV5-1 | CASSLREDTTQYF | TGCGCCAGCAGCCTTCGGGAGGACACTACGCAGTATTTT
TRBJ1-3 | - | - | TRBV6-5 | CASGTLQNTIYF | TGTGCCAGCGGGACTTTGCAAAACACCATATATTTT
TRBJ1-6 | - | - | TRBV7-2 | CASRDGGSGDSPLHF | TGTGCCAGCAGGGACGGGGGTAGTGGTGATTCACCCCTCCACTTT
TRBJ1-2 | - | - | TRBV7-8 | CASTERARANYGYTF | TGTGCCAGCACCGAGAGAGCGCGGGCAAACTATGGCTACACCTTC
TRBJ2-5 | - | - | TRBV5-6 | CASRPGQLYQETQYF | TGTGCCAGCAGACCTGGACAGCTATACCAAGAGACCCAGTACTTC
TRBJ1-4 | - | - | TRBV28 | CASSPPSHPTNEKLFF | TGTGCCAGCAGTCCCCCGAGCCATCCAACTAATGAAAAACTGTTTTTT
TRBJ2-3 | - | - | TRBV9 | CASSAQAGRRTDTQYF | TGTGCCAGCAGCGCCCAGGCAGGGCGGCGCACAGATACGCAGTATTTT
TRBJ1-2 | - | - | TRBV6-1 | CASSDGQLNNYGYTF | TGTGCCAGCAGTGACGGACAGCTGAATAACTATGGCTACACCTTC
TRBJ2-7 | TRBD1 | - | TRBV20-1 | CSASRGSGGPYEQYF | TGCAGTGCTAGTAGGGGGTCAGGGGGTCCCTACGAGCAGTACTTC
TRBJ1-5 | - | - | TRBV9 | CASSVGLDQPQHF | TGTGCCAGCAGCGTGGGGTTAGATCAGCCCCAGCATTTT
TRBJ2-7 | - | - | TRBV15 | CATSRAPEAEQYF | TGTGCCACCAGCAGAGCCCCAGAGGCCGAGCAGTACTTC
TRBJ2-1 | - | - | TRBV27 | CASSLSRGNEQFF | TGTGCCAGCAGTTTATCTCGGGGGAATGAGCAGTTCTTC
TRBJ2-3 | - | - | TRBV7-6 | CASSLGTSTDTQYF | TGTGCCAGCAGCTTAGGGACTAGCACAGATACGCAGTATTTT
TRBJ2-2 | - | - | TRBV29-1 | CSAGWGGMNTGELFF | TGCAGCGCCGGATGGGGCGGGATGAACACCGGGGAGCTGTTTTTT
TRBJ1-6 | - | - | TRBV4-2 | CATGPGHSNGNSPLHF | TGTGCCACCGGACCGGGACACTCCAACGGGAATTCACCCCTCCACTTT
TRBJ1-4 | - | - | TRBV7-9 | CASSLGATNEKLFF | TGTGCCAGCAGCTTAGGTGCAACTAATGAAAAACTGTTTTTT
TRBJ2-3 | - | - | TRBV29-1 | CSVNGYRGTDTQYF | TGCAGCGTTAACGGGTATAGGGGCACAGATACGCAGTATTTT
TRBJ1-4 | - | - | TRBV6-6 | CASSRRNRGGRDEKLFF | TGTGCCAGCAGTCGACGAAATAGAGGGGGGAGGGATGAAAAACTGTTTTTT
TRBJ1-6 | TRBD1 | - | TRBV3-1/TRBV3-2 | CASSSIRGPIMVESPLHF | TGTGCCAGCAGCAGTATCAGGGGGCCGATTATGGTGGAGTCACCCCTCCACTTT
TRBJ1-5 | - | - | TRBV28 | CASSPHEGDGNQPQHF | TGTGCCAGCAGTCCGCATGAGGGGGACGGCAATCAGCCCCAGCATTTT